A single sample is the source of the 29 T cell receptor beta chains below, sequenced in a study of identical twins. TCRdb reprocessed the 5' RACE reads with MiXCR, giving one entry per CDR3 protein. The table lists just under 650,000 distinct CDR3 sequences, just over 7% of them singletons. Separately, the same data were catalogued under a study of yellow fever vaccine responses in identical twins.

Input material: PBMCs. Receptors originate from a woman aged 18-29 years in good health.

Only a few counts were recorded for this clonotype. The rearrangement links TRBV6-6 to TRBJ1-6; D is undetermined. Germline V gives CDR1 MNHNY, CDR2 SVGAGI (reference sequence). Trimming cost V 8 bases and J 1 base, with 6 bases left between them. CDR3 length: 13 amino acids. The CDR3 nucleotides are TGTGCCAGCGTAGATTCCTATAATTCACCCCTCCACTTT. This sequence encodes CASVDSYNSPLHF.

This clonotype has a count of ten or more. J is TRBJ2-7 and V is TRBV5-6; D uncertain. CDR3 length equals 14 residues. V shed 0 bases and J shed 2 bases, with 9 bases lying between them. CDR1 and CDR2 from the germline V gene are SGHDT and YYEEEE. CDR3 residues: CASSLGTVAYEQYV. CDR3 sequence (DNA): TGTGCCAGCAGCTTGGGTACAGTAGCCTACGAGCAGTACGTC.

The V call is TRBV29-1, the J call TRBJ2-2; D remains unclear. CDR1 is SQVTM, CDR2 ANQGSEA, per germline. Deletions cut 6 bases from V and 2 bases from J, with 13 bases between. CDR3 size: 14 residues. CDR3 residues: CSVLEFRNTGELFF. The CDR3 region has the DNA TGCAGCGTCCTAGAGTTTAGAAACACCGGGGAGCTGTTTTTT.

At least ten counts were recorded for this clonotype. The V gene is TRBV7-9, the J gene TRBJ2-3, with no clear D. The CDR3 contains 15 residues. Trimming took 2 bases from V and 2 from J, leaving 11 bases between them. Looked up from germline, CDR1 is SEHNR and CDR2 is FQNEAQ (reference sequence). The CDR3 loop is CASSLLFGTTDTQYF. CDR3 nucleotide sequence: TGTGCCAGCAGCTTACTGTTCGGCACCACAGATACGCAGTATTTT.

The CDR3 sequence: CASSPAGVTDTQYF. The CDR3 DNA sequence: TGTGCCAGCAGCCCAGCGGGGGTCACAGATACGCAGTATTTT. The chain employs TRBV7-9 and TRBJ2-3, with 8 bases identical to TRBD2. This CDR3 comprises 14 residues. J gave up 2 bases and V 5 bases, and 3 bases lay outside the gene matches. CDR1 and CDR2 (germline): SEHNR, FQNEAQ (reference sequence).

This chain joins TRBV7-8 and TRBJ2-7; 13 positions match TRBD2. The CDR3 extends over 16 amino acids. CDR1 is SGHVS, CDR2 FQNEAQ, per germline. With 5 bases clipped from V and 1 base from J, the junction kept 5 bases outside the gene matches. The CDR3 sequence is CASSRGLAGVSYEQYV. CDR3 in DNA: TGTGCCAGCAGCCGAGGACTAGCGGGGGTTTCCTACGAGCAGTACGTC.

In this sample, this clonotype turned up many times. This sequence joins TRBV20-1 and TRBJ1-5, with D perhaps matching TRBD1 (6 bases). The V gene lost 6 bases and the J gene lost 9 bases, with 18 bases spanning the gap. This CDR3 contains 13 residues. Germline lookup yields CDR1 DFQATT and CDR2 SNEGSKA (reference sequence). In DNA, the CDR3 is TGCAGTGCCCGCACAGGGACCTATATGCCCCAGCATTTT. Protein sequence: CSARTGTYMPQHF.

This clonotype was counted a few times. This rearrangement joins TRBV15 to TRBJ2-5; perhaps TRBD2 as D (6 bases). With 3 bases removed from V and 1 base from J, the gap between germline ends came to 15 bases. The germline CDR1 and CDR2 sequences are LNHNV and YYDKDF (reference sequence). The CDR3 contains 16 residues. CDR3 in amino acids: CATSSGGALVQETQYF. The CDR3 DNA reads as TGTGCCACCAGCAGTGGAGGGGCCCTCGTCCAAGAGACCCAGTACTTC.

This clonotype was recorded many times. The chain is built from TRBV19 and TRBJ2-4, with D hard to call. CDR3 length equals 13 residues. V lost 5 bases and J lost 5, with 10 bases in between. Per germline, CDR1 LNHDA and CDR2 SQIVND (reference sequence). The CDR3 spells CASSPRFQNIQYF. In nucleotides, the CDR3 is TGTGCCAGTAGTCCCAGGTTCCAAAACATTCAGTACTTC.

The rearrangement links TRBV2 to TRBJ1-2; D is unresolved. This CDR3 has 13 residues. Trimming stripped 4 bases from V and 7 bases from J, with 13 bases between. The germline gives CDR1 SNHLY, CDR2 FYNNEI. The CDR3 coding sequence is TGTGCCAGCAGTGGACCAAACTCGGGTGGCTACACCTTC. Its protein is CASSGPNSGGYTF.

This chain uses TRBV20-1 with TRBJ1-5, with D tentatively TRBD1 (5 bases). The CDR3 extends over 14 amino acids. The V and J ends lost 0 bases and 7 bases respectively, with 13 bases between them. From germline, CDR1 is DFQATT and CDR2 SNEGSKA (reference sequence). The CDR3 nucleotides read TGCAGTGCTAGAGAGAGGGGCTCTGGGCAGCCCCAGCATTTT. This codes for CSARERGSGQPQHF.

The chain carries TRBV24-1 and TRBJ2-2, with 11 bases identical to TRBD1. The junction had 4 bases not matched to a gene; V was cut back by 2 bases and J by 0 bases. Germline values: CDR1 KGHDR, CDR2 SFDVKD. The length of the CDR3 is 18 residues. CDR3: CATSDWDRGGSNTGELFF. As DNA, the CDR3 is TGTGCCACCAGTGATTGGGACAGGGGGGGTTCGAACACCGGGGAGCTGTTTTTT.

This sequence joins TRBV20-1 and TRBJ1-5; 8 bases align to TRBD1. This CDR3 is built from 15 residues. Germline loops: CDR1 DFQATT, CDR2 SNEGSKA (reference sequence). V shed 3 bases and J 0 bases; nucleotides not matched to a gene: 4. CDR3 sequence (DNA): TGCAGTGCTAGCGAGGACAGGGTTAGCAATCAGCCCCAGCATTTT. As protein: CSASEDRVSNQPQHF.

The chain joins TRBV12-3 or TRBV12-4 to TRBJ2-7; D not resolved. This CDR3 is 17 amino acids long. V was pared by 6 bases and J by 4 bases, with 25 bases between. DNA for the CDR3: TGTGCCAGCAGCTCTCGAGGAACTCTCACAATCGGGTACGAGCAGTACTTC. This gives the protein CASSSRGTLTIGYEQYF.

Only a few counts were recorded for this clonotype. CDR3 nucleotide sequence: TGTGCCAGCACCCGACTAGCGGGATCCACAGATACGCAGTATTTT. Protein product: CASTRLAGSTDTQYF. The chain carries TRBV12-3 or TRBV12-4 and TRBJ2-3, with TRBD2 matching 11 bases. This CDR3 region has 15 residues. Trimming removed 7 bases from V and 2 bases from J; junction bases left unmatched: 5.

V and J are TRBV11-3 and TRBJ2-5; 7 nucleotides line up with TRBD2. The CDR3 totals 15 residues. The junction had 11 bases not matched to a gene; V was cut back by 5 bases and J by 5 bases. The germline gives CDR1 SGHNT, CDR2 YENEEA. Written as DNA, the CDR3 is TGTGCCAGCAGCAGATCCGGGACTATTGGCGAGACCCAGTACTTC. Translation gives CASSRSGTIGETQYF. The complete variable domain, with remaining parts taken from reference TRBV11-3 and TRBJ2-5, reads EAGVVQSPRYKIIEKKQPVAFWCNPISGHNTLYWYLQNLGQGPELLIRYENEEAVDDSQLPKDRFSAERLKGVDSTLKIQPAELGDSAVYLCASSRSGTIGETQYFGPGTRLLVL.

This clonotype was found many times. The chain carries TRBV12-3 or TRBV12-4 and TRBJ1-1; D gene ambiguous. The CDR3 contains 12 residues. The V end lost 6 bases, the J end lost 5 bases, and 10 bases lay between the germline ends. As DNA, the CDR3 is TGTGCCAGCAGCTCTGTTTGGACTGAAGCTTTCTTT. It translates to CASSSVWTEAFF.

Only a few counts were recorded for this clonotype. The chain links TRBV24-1 to TRBJ1-2; 7 bases line up with TRBD1. The CDR3 spans 15 residues. V shed 5 bases, J shed 1 base, and the junction held 6 bases outside the gene matches. Germline loops: CDR1 KGHDR, CDR2 SFDVKD. The CDR3 reads CATSGGTDHNYGYTF. The CDR3 nucleotides are TGTGCCACCAGTGGAGGGACAGATCATAACTATGGCTACACCTTC.

Ten or more counts support this clonotype. The chain has TRBV7-6 and TRBJ2-2; D uncertain. The V gene's germline CDR1 is SGHVS and CDR2 FNYEAQ. The CDR3 is made up of 16 amino acids. The V and J ends lost 1 base and 4 bases respectively, with 13 bases between them. This CDR3 is CASSLDIRQPTGELFF. The CDR3 DNA follows: TGTGCCAGCAGCTTAGATATTCGGCAGCCCACCGGGGAGCTGTTTTTT.

This clonotype was counted many times. The gene calls are TRBV28 and TRBJ2-4, with 8 bases fitting TRBD2. This CDR3 is 16 amino acids long. Germline V gene sequence: CDR1 MDHEN, CDR2 SYDVKM. V lost 5 bases and J lost 3; bases outside the gene matches: 9. CDR3 coding DNA: TGTGCCAGCAGTATCGCGGGAGGTGGGGACAAAAACATTCAGTACTTC. Translated: CASSIAGGGDKNIQYF.

This clonotype was found many times. CDR3 coding DNA: TGTGCCAGCAGTTTCGGGGGTGGCAGTTCCAATGAGCAGTTCTTC. Translated: CASSFGGGSSNEQFF. The gene calls are TRBV12-3 or TRBV12-4 and TRBJ2-1, with D perhaps TRBD2 (6 bases). The CDR3 runs 15 residues. Trimming removed 3 bases from V and 6 bases from J, with 15 bases in between.

With respect to this clonotype: Without the conserved terminal phenylalanine or tryptophan, this CDR3 likely stems from a read error. The chain links TRBV6-1 to TRBJ2-3; TRBD1 matches 11 bases. The length of the CDR3 is 19 residues. V lost 2 bases to trimming and J lost 2 bases; unmatched junction nucleotides: 12. Germline assignment: CDR1 MNHNS and CDR2 SASEGT. CDR3 sequence: CASSEKSGTGGSVTDTQYL. Written as DNA, the CDR3 is TGTGCCAGCAGTGAAAAATCCGGGACAGGGGGATCGGTCACAGATACGCAGTATTTA.

Ten or more counts support this clonotype. V is TRBV20-1 and J is TRBJ2-1; 9 bases fit TRBD2. CDR3 length: 15 amino acids. Germline CDR1 DFQATT, CDR2 SNEGSKA (reference sequence). V lost 3 bases and J lost 7; bases outside the gene matches: 10. The DNA of the CDR3 is TGCAGTGCTAGTGCTTGGACTAGCGCTTTGAATGAGCAGTTCTTC. The encoded protein is CSASAWTSALNEQFF.

The chain is built from TRBV20-1 and TRBJ1-4; TRBD1 matches at 8 bases. V was pared by 6 bases and J by 6 bases, with 3 bases of the junction left unmatched. CDR3 length: 12 amino acids. Germline V CDR1 and CDR2: DFQATT, SNEGSKA (reference sequence). The CDR3, as DNA: TGCAGTGCGCCGGGACAGGATGAAAAACTGTTTTTT. It is translated as CSAPGQDEKLFF.

This chain connects TRBV20-1 to TRBJ2-5; D not resolved. The V end lost 3 bases, the J end lost 5 bases, and 10 bases lay between the germline ends. Per germline, CDR1 DFQATT and CDR2 SNEGSKA (reference sequence). CDR3 length equals 12 residues. Here the CDR3 DNA reads TGCAGTGCTAGGATTAGTGATGAGACCCAGTACTTC. Protein product: CSARISDETQYF.

This clonotype was seen only a few times. The V gene is TRBV10-3, the J gene TRBJ2-1; 15 positions match TRBD2. Unmatched junction bases numbered 7, after V lost 10 bases and J lost 12 bases. CDR3 length equals 13 residues. Germline CDR1 and CDR2: ENHRY and SYGVKD. DNA for the CDR3: TGTGCCACCGGACTAGCGGGGGGGCCCGGGCAGTTCTTC. This encodes CATGLAGGPGQFF.

In this sample, this clonotype turned up many times. This chain connects TRBV12-3 or TRBV12-4 to TRBJ2-7; D uncertain. The CDR3 has 12 amino acids. V lost 5 bases and J 3 bases, leaving 8 bases between the germline ends. CDR3 residues: CASSRESYEQYV. DNA of the CDR3: TGTGCCAGCAGTCGAGAGAGCTACGAGCAGTACGTC.

The chain combines TRBV3-1 with TRBJ2-1, with TRBD2 matching 7 bases. Looked up from germline, CDR1 is LGHDT and CDR2 is YNNKEL (reference sequence). This CDR3 spans 14 amino acids. The J segment lost 7 bases and the V segment lost 4 bases, leaving 7 bases of the junction unmatched. The CDR3 spells CASSPPHSGNEQFF. For the CDR3, the DNA is TGTGCCAGCAGCCCGCCCCATAGCGGGAATGAGCAGTTCTTC.

The rearrangement joins TRBV20-1 to TRBJ2-3, with 8 nucleotides matching TRBD1. The germline CDR1 and CDR2 sequences are DFQATT and SNEGSKA (reference sequence). This CDR3 is built from 13 residues. V shed 6 bases, J shed 8 bases, and the junction held 10 bases outside the gene matches. CDR3: CSALRQGITTQYF. CDR3 nucleotides: TGCAGTGCGTTGCGACAGGGGATAACTACGCAGTATTTT.